What follows are 21 T cell receptor beta chains derived from one specimen sequenced in a study of CD8 T cells in ankylosing spondylitis. TCRdb ran MiXCR on the 5' RACE reads and lists one entry per CDR3 protein. The table includes 250,000 to 300,000 distinct CDR3 sequences, over 15% detected once. The sequenced sample consisted of blood, either unsorted or a sorted T cell fraction (not recorded which). These receptor sequences come from a male donor with ankylosing spondylitis or in good health (not recorded which).

This clonotype was seen more than once but under ten times. The chain recombines TRBV10-3 with TRBJ2-7; 8 bases line up with TRBD2. V shed 6 bases, J shed 5 bases, and the junction held 6 bases outside the gene matches. There are 13 residues in the CDR3. The germline gives CDR1 ENHRY, CDR2 SYGVKD. This chain's CDR3 is CAISRGGADEQYF. Here the CDR3 DNA reads TGTGCCATCAGCCGGGGGGGGGCGGACGAGCAGTACTTC.

The chain carries TRBV5-8 and TRBJ1-5, with a possible D match to TRBD1 (6 bases). CDR1 is SGHTS and CDR2 is YDEGEE in the germline V gene. Trimming removed 1 base from V and 1 base from J, with 9 bases in between. This CDR3 contains 15 residues. The CDR3 loop is CASSLRGGSNQPQHF. The CDR3 DNA reads as TGTGCCAGCAGCTTGAGGGGGGGGAGCAATCAGCCCCAGCATTTT.

V usage is TRBV10-3 and J usage is TRBJ2-1; TRBD1 matches 9 bases. The V gene end was trimmed by 4 bases and the J gene end by 7 bases; junction bases not matched to a gene: 8. Per the germline V gene, CDR1 is ENHRY and CDR2 is SYGVKD. This CDR3 spans 15 amino acids. The CDR3 loop reads CAISGWDRVGNEQFF. The CDR3 nucleotides are TGTGCCATCAGTGGGTGGGACAGGGTTGGGAATGAGCAGTTCTTC.

This clonotype appeared a single time. This sequence may be a read error, since a much larger clone differs from it by one base. The chain carries TRBV10-3 and TRBJ2-1; D is perhaps TRBD2 (5 bases). The CDR3 length is 14 residues. Germline CDR1 is ENHRY and CDR2 is SYGVKD. The CDR3 loop is CTISEDFPRNEQFF. The CDR3, as DNA: TGTACCATCAGTGAGGACTTCCCCAGAAATGAGCAGTTCTTC.

This chain joins TRBV7-2 and TRBJ2-3, with 12 nucleotides matching TRBD2. Trimming at V came to 6 bases and at J to 5 bases, leaving 6 bases not matched to a gene. The CDR3 length is 15 residues. CDR1 SGHTA and CDR2 FQGNSA come from the germline V gene. DNA for the CDR3: TGTGCCAGCAGTTCTCTAGCGGGAGGGTTAGATACGCAGTATTTT. Translated: CASSSLAGGLDTQYF. The full variable domain, rest sourced from reference TRBV7-2 and TRBJ2-3, is GAGVSQSPSNKVTEKGKDVELRCDPISGHTALYWYRQSLGQGLEFLIYFQGNSAPDKSGLPSDRFSAERTGGSVSTLTIQRTQQEDSAVYLCASSSLAGGLDTQYFGPGTRLTVL.

The rearrangement links TRBV12-3 or TRBV12-4 to TRBJ2-1, with 8 bases matching TRBD1. This CDR3 comprises 17 residues. J lost 9 bases, V lost 3 bases, and 16 bases had no gene match. DNA of the CDR3: TGTGCCAGCAGTTTGGGGGTTGTTTTGGGCACAGGGGGTGAGCAGTTCTTC. It translates to CASSLGVVLGTGGEQFF.

A few counts support this clonotype. The J gene is TRBJ2-7, the V gene TRBV3-1; 12 positions match TRBD2. The CDR3 spans 16 residues. The V gene's germline CDR1 is LGHDT and CDR2 YNNKEL (reference sequence). The V and J ends lost 4 bases and 5 bases, in that order; junction bases with no gene match: 9. DNA for the CDR3: TGTGCCAGCAGCCCCTCTAGCGGGAGGGCTCGGGACGAGCAGTACTTC. It encodes CASSPSSGRARDEQYF.

This clonotype was recorded many times. The chain links TRBV7-9 to TRBJ1-2, with TRBD1 as a possible D gene (6 bases). Germline CDR1 is SEHNR and CDR2 is FQNEAQ (reference sequence). With 3 bases removed from V and 6 bases from J, the gap between germline ends came to 11 bases. The CDR3 runs 13 residues. CDR3 bases: TGTGCCAGCAGCTTTCCAGGGGAAAATGGCTACACCTTC. It yields the protein CASSFPGENGYTF.

The V call is TRBV3-1, the J call TRBJ2-3; D remains unclear. This CDR3 is 20 amino acids long. V was clipped by 1 base and J by 2 bases, with 25 bases between them. Germline CDR1 and CDR2: LGHDT and YNNKEL (reference sequence). The chain's CDR3 is CASSQVRRGTALNPTDTQYF. CDR3 nucleotides: TGTGCCAGCAGCCAAGTTAGAAGAGGAACAGCTTTAAATCCCACAGATACGCAGTATTTT.

Only a few counts were recorded for this clonotype. The CDR3 DNA follows: TGCAGTGCTAGAGCCCTGGGGGAGCAGTACTTC. This translates into CSARALGEQYF. The chain joins TRBV20-1 to TRBJ2-7, with D unclear. The CDR3 runs to 11 residues. CDR1 and CDR2 (germline): DFQATT, SNEGSKA (reference sequence). Trimming took off 1 base at V and 7 bases at J, with 8 bases between the two ends.

The rearrangement joins TRBV12-3 or TRBV12-4 to TRBJ2-1, with 10 bases identical to TRBD2. The CDR3 extends over 14 amino acids. Trimming cost V 5 bases and J 9 bases; bases outside gene matches: 7. As DNA, the CDR3 is TGTGCCAGCAGTACTCGTGGACTAGCGGTTGAGCAGTTCTTC. This gives the protein CASSTRGLAVEQFF.

The J gene is TRBJ2-4, the V gene TRBV6-2 or TRBV6-3; D uncertain. The CDR3 runs to 15 residues. Germline CDR1 MNHEY, CDR2 SVGEGT. Trimming left V 2 bases short and J 1 base short, with 9 bases between. The CDR3 spells CASSYPTQAKNIQYF. The CDR3 nucleotides read TGTGCCAGCAGTTACCCGACCCAGGCCAAAAACATTCAGTACTTC.

This clonotype came up a few times. The chain combines TRBV4-1 with TRBJ2-1; no definite D call. CDR3 length: 12 amino acids. Germline-derived CDR1 and CDR2 are MGHRA and YSYEKL. V lost 4 bases and J 10 bases, leaving 11 bases between the germline ends. The CDR3 reads CASSPLGKEQFF. CDR3 sequence (DNA): TGCGCCAGCAGCCCGCTGGGGAAGGAGCAGTTCTTC.

The V gene is TRBV29-1, the J gene TRBJ2-1; TRBD2 matches at 10 bases. CDR3 size: 17 residues. With V trimmed by 4 bases and J by 2 bases, 11 bases remained unmatched. Germline CDR1 SQVTM, CDR2 ANQGSEA. This chain's CDR3 is CSVVGLAGATAYNEQFF. The DNA of the CDR3 is TGCAGCGTTGTTGGGCTAGCGGGGGCTACCGCCTACAATGAGCAGTTCTTC.

The chain carries TRBV7-9 and TRBJ1-3; TRBD1 might be the D (5 bases). V dropped 7 bases and J dropped 0 bases, with 16 bases sitting between them. Germline values: CDR1 SEHNR, CDR2 FQNEAQ (reference sequence). CDR3 length: 16 residues. CDR3 loop: CASTAPGPSSGNTIYF. The CDR3 bases are TGTGCCAGCACCGCCCCGGGACCCAGCTCTGGAAACACCATATATTTT. The full variable domain, with the rest looked up from reference TRBV7-9 and TRBJ1-3, is DTGVSQNPRHKITKRGQNVTFRCDPISEHNRLYWYRQTLGQGPEFLTYFQNEAQLEKSRLLSDRFSAERPKGSFSTLEIQRTEQGDSAMYLCASTAPGPSSGNTIYFGEGSWLTVV.

This clonotype was found a few times. The chain joins TRBV12-3 or TRBV12-4 to TRBJ2-6; maybe TRBD2 (5 bases). Between the trimmed V and J ends, which lost 4 bases and 3 bases, there was a span of 7 bases. This CDR3 region has 14 residues. Here the CDR3 DNA reads TGTGCCAGCAGTTATGAGGGTGGGGCCAACGTCCTGACTTTC. Its translation: CASSYEGGANVLTF.

This clonotype appeared a few times. This chain uses TRBV10-2 with TRBJ2-1; D ambiguous. The CDR3 spans 10 residues. Germline loops: CDR1 WSHSY, CDR2 SAAADI. The germline V and J ends were trimmed by 7 bases and 3 bases, with 1 base remaining between them. CDR3 region: CASNYNEQFF. CDR3 sequence (DNA): TGCGCCAGCAACTACAATGAGCAGTTCTTC.

This clonotype was counted only a few times. The rearrangement uses TRBV20-1 and TRBJ2-1; 7 positions agree with TRBD2. Germline V gene data show CDR1 as DFQATT and CDR2 as SNEGSKA (reference sequence). This CDR3 contains 14 residues. J lost 6 bases, V lost 3 bases, and 8 bases had no gene match. The CDR3 loop reads CSASAPLAPNEQFF. In DNA, the CDR3 is TGCAGTGCTAGCGCCCCACTAGCGCCCAATGAGCAGTTCTTC.

The chain couples TRBV10-3 to TRBJ2-3; D is uncertain. There are 15 residues in the CDR3. The germline V gene encodes CDR1 ENHRY and CDR2 SYGVKD. Trimming removed 2 bases from V and 2 bases from J, with 11 bases in between. For the CDR3, the DNA is TGTGCCATCAGTGAGCCCGCGGAAAACACAGATACGCAGTATTTT. As protein: CAISEPAENTDTQYF.

The genes are TRBV20-1 and TRBJ1-2; D remains ambiguous. CDR3 length: 13 residues. Germline CDR1 reads DFQATT; CDR2 reads SNEGSKA (reference sequence). The V and J ends lost 2 bases and 4 bases respectively, with 11 bases between them. The CDR3 DNA reads as TGCAGTGCTAGAACACAAGTGGGCTATGGCTACACCTTC. Its translation is CSARTQVGYGYTF.

This clonotype was counted at least ten times. CDR3 DNA sequence: TGCAGTGCTAGACTGGCGGGAGAGGAGGTCGGTGAGCAGTTCTTC. The encoded protein is CSARLAGEEVGEQFF. The chain links TRBV20-1 to TRBJ2-1; 7 nucleotides match TRBD2. CDR3 length: 15 residues. The germline V gene has CDR1 DFQATT and CDR2 SNEGSKA (reference sequence). V was pared by 2 bases and J by 9 bases, with 13 bases of the junction left unmatched.